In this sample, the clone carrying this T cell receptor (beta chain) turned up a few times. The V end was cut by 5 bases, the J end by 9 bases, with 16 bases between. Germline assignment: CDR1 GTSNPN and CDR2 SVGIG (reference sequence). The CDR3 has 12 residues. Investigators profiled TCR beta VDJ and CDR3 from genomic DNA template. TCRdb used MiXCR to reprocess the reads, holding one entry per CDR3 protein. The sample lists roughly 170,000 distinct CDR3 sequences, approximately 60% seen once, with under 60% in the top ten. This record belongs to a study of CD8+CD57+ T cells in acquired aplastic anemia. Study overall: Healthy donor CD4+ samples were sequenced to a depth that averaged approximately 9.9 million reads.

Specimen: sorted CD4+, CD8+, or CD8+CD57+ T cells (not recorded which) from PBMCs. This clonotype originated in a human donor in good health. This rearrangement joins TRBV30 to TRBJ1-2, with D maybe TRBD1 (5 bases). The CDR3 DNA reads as TGTGCCTGGCGAACTCGGGACCGCAGCTACACCTTC. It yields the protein CAWRTRDRSYTF.